This is a list of T cell receptor beta chains from one sample in a study of T cell repertoires in cytomegalovirus infection. These TCRs' antigens remain unknown. TCRdb re-derived calls from the reads in MiXCR, one entry per CDR3 protein. The data show around 360,000 distinct CDR3 sequences, nearly 35% seen once. The sequencing here drew on cultured PBMCs, taken from culture after CMV antigen stimulation. The receptors were gathered from a human donor in good health (CMV status not recorded). Some clones in this sample may be carry-over from other donors' samples. Each CDR3 is given with its conserved first and last residue. D genes are given only for firm matches. Size tells how often a clone was seen (once, few, many) or the class of an expanded clone, and some rows leave it out.

V gene	clone size	J gene	D gene	CDR3 DNA	CDR3 protein
TRBV4-1	few	TRBJ1-2	-	TGCGCCAGCAGCCAAGTCGCCGGCGCTAACTATGGCTACACCTTC	CASSQVAGANYGYTF
TRBV7-2	-	TRBJ2-2	TRBD2	TGTGCCAGCAGCTTAAGTAGCGGGAGCACCGGGGAGCTGTTTTTT	CASSLSSGSTGELFF
TRBV11-3	few	TRBJ2-1	-	TGTGCCAGCAGCGATCAACGGTCCTACAATGAGCAGTTCTTC	CASSDQRSYNEQFF
TRBV19	-	TRBJ2-1	TRBD2	TGTGCCAGTAGTTTGGGACTAGCTTGGGATGAGCAGTTCTTC	CASSLGLAWDEQFF
TRBV7-2	few	TRBJ1-2	-	TGTGCCAGCAGCTTAGCCGGCAGGGACTATGGCTACACCTTC	CASSLAGRDYGYTF
TRBV28	few	TRBJ1-5	TRBD1	TGTGCCAGCCGGGACAGGGGATACAATCAGCCCCAGCATTTT	CASRDRGYNQPQHF
TRBV7-2	many	TRBJ1-2	-	TGTGCCAGCAGCTTAAGTCAAGGGACGGCAGGTGGCTACACCTTC	CASSLSQGTAGGYTF
TRBV9	-	TRBJ2-3	TRBD1	TGTGCCAGCAGTCCGGGACAGGGGAGAAATACGCAGTATTTT	CASSPGQGRNTQYF
TRBV11-2	few	TRBJ1-2	-	TGTGCCAGCAGCTTTTCCGAATGGGGAAAACCTCCTCCCCTCTATGGCTACACCTTC	CASSFSEWGKPPPLYGYTF
TRBV29-1	-	TRBJ2-5	-	TGCAGCGTTGATTTCGTATTGGCGGACCAAGAGACCCAGTACTTC	CSVDFVLADQETQYF
TRBV6-5	-	TRBJ2-4	TRBD2	TGTGCCAGCAGGCCCGGGACTAGCGGACTAGCCAAAAACATTCAGTACTTC	CASRPGTSGLAKNIQYF
TRBV7-2	few	TRBJ2-1	TRBD2	TGTGCCAGCAGCCCACGACTAGCAGTGCCTAGTGAGCAGTTCTTC	CASSPRLAVPSEQFF
TRBV4-2	-	TRBJ2-5	-	TGTGCCAGCAGCCAAGGATCCCCCGGGGAGACCCAGTACTTC	CASSQGSPGETQYF
TRBV12-5	-	TRBJ1-5	-	TGTGCTAGTGGCCGCGGGGGTAGCAATCAGCCCCAGCATTTT	CASGRGGSNQPQHF
TRBV7-2	many	TRBJ1-5	-	TGTGCCAGCAGCTTAGGGTACAATCAGCCCCAGCATTTT	CASSLGYNQPQHF
TRBV5-4	-	TRBJ2-1	-	TGTGCCAGCAGCCCCGGGGGGCCGAGCTCCTACAATGAGCAGTTCTTC	CASSPGGPSSYNEQFF
TRBV24-1	-	TRBJ2-3	TRBD2	TGTGCCACCAGTGATAGGACTAGCGCAGATACGCAGTATTTT	CATSDRTSADTQYF
TRBV4-1	-	TRBJ1-5	-	TGCGCCAGCAGCCAATTTCAGGGGAGGCCCCAGCATTTT	CASSQFQGRPQHF
TRBV27	-	TRBJ1-2	TRBD1	TGTGCCAGCAGTCCAACCCGGGACAGGCAATATGGCTACACCTTC	CASSPTRDRQYGYTF
TRBV7-2	-	TRBJ2-7	-	TGTGCCAGCAGCCCGATGACAGGCCCCTACGAGCAGTACTTC	CASSPMTGPYEQYF
TRBV5-4	-	TRBJ1-1	-	TGTGCCAGCAGCTCCCCCTCTACGGGAAACACTGAAGCTTTCTTT	CASSSPSTGNTEAFF
TRBV11-2	few	TRBJ2-1	-	TGTGCCAGCAGCTTAAGGTCCAGGGGCAATGAGCAGTTCTTC	CASSLRSRGNEQFF
TRBV4-1	-	TRBJ1-2	-	TGCGCCAGCAGCCAAGATGGATGGACTAACTATGGCTACACCTTC	CASSQDGWTNYGYTF
TRBV27	-	TRBJ2-1	-	TGTGCCAGCAGCCCGGACGGATGGGGGAGTGAGCAGTTCTTC	CASSPDGWGSEQFF
TRBV6-1	-	TRBJ2-6	-	TGTGCCAGCACTCCGACTAGGTCGCTCGCGTCTGGGGCCAACGTCCTGACTTTC	CASTPTRSLASGANVLTF
TRBV10-2	many	TRBJ1-1	TRBD1	TGCGCCAGCAGGGACAGGGTGGGCACTGAAGCTTTCTTT	CASRDRVGTEAFF
TRBV12-3/TRBV12-4	few	TRBJ1-1	-	TGTGCCAGCAGTTTAAATCTACAGTACGCTTTCTTT	CASSLNLQYAFF
TRBV6-2/TRBV6-3	-	TRBJ1-5	TRBD1	TGTGCCAGCAGTTACGGGACAGGGACCCTCAATCAGCCCCAGCATTTT	CASSYGTGTLNQPQHF
TRBV24-1	-	TRBJ2-5	TRBD2	TGTGCCACCAGTGATTTGGGGACTAGCGGAGGGCCCCCAACGGAGACCCAGTACTTC	CATSDLGTSGGPPTETQYF
TRBV4-1	-	TRBJ2-3	-	TGTGCCAGCAGCCAACCCCCTACTGGGAGTAGCACAGATACGCAGTATTTT	CASSQPPTGSSTDTQYF
TRBV7-6	few	TRBJ1-1	TRBD1	TGTGCCAGCAGCACAGAACAGGGGGGGAGCACTGAAGCTTTCTTT	CASSTEQGGSTEAFF
TRBV12-3/TRBV12-4	-	TRBJ2-1	TRBD2	TGTGCCAGCAGTTTAGCGGGGGGACTAACTTACAATGAGCAGTTCTTC	CASSLAGGLTYNEQFF
TRBV12-5	few	TRBJ2-1	-	TGTGCTAGTGAGCGCCTAAATGAGCAGTTCTTC	CASERLNEQFF
TRBV7-2	many	TRBJ2-3	-	TGTGCCAGCAGCTTAGTTCGGGGACGCTCCGCAGATACGCAGTATTTT	CASSLVRGRSADTQYF